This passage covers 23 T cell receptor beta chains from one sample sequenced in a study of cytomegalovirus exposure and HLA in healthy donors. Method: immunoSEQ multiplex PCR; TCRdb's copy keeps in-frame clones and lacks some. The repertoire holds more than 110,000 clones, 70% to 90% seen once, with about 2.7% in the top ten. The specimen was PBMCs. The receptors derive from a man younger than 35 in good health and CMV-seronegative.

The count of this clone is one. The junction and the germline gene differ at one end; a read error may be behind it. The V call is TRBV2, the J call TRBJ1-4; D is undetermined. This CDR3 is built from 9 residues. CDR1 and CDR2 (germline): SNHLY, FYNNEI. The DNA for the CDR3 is TGTGCCAGCAGTGAAGGCCAGAATTTT. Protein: CASSEGQNF.

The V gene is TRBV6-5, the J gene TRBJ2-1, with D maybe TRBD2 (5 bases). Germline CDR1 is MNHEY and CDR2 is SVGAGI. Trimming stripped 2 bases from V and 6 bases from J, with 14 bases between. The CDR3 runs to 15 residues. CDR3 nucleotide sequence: TGTGCCAGCAGTTACCCCCGGGAAGGGTTCAATGAGCAGTTCTTC. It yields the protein CASSYPREGFNEQFF.

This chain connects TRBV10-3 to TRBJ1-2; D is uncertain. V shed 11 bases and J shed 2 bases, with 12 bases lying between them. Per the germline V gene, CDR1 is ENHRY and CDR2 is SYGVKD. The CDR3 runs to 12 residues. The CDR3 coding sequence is TGTGCCGTGGGCCCCCTAAACTATGGCTACACCTTC. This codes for CAVGPLNYGYTF.

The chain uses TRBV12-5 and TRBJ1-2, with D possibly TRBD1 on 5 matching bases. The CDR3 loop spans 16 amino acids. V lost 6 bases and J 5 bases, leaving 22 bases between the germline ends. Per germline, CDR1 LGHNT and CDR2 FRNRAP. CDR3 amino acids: CASGLQVPAAIYGYTF. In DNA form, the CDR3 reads TGTGCTAGTGGCTTACAGGTCCCCGCCGCTATATATGGCTACACCTTC.

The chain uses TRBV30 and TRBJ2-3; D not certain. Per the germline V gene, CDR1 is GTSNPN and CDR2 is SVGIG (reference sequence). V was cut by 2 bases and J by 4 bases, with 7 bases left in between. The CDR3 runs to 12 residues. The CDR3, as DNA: TGTGCCTGGAGTCAAGGAGCAGATACGCAGTATTTT. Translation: CAWSQGADTQYF.

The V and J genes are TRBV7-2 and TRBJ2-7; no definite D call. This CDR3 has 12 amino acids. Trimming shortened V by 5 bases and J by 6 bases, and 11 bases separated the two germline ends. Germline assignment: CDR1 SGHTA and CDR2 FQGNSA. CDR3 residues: CASSRATREQYF. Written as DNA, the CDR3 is TGTGCCAGCAGCCGCGCTACTCGCGAGCAGTACTTC. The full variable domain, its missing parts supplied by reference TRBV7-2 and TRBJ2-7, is GAGVSQSPSNKVTEKGKDVELRCDPISGHTALYWYRQSLGQGLEFLIYFQGNSAPDKSGLPSDRFSAERTGGSVSTLTIQRTQQEDSAVYLCASSRATREQYFGPGTRLTVT.

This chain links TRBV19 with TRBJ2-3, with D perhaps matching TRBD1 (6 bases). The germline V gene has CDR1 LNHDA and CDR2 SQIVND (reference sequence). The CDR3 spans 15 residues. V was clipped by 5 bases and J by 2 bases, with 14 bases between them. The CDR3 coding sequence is TGTGCCAGTAGTCACTCGGGACAAAACACAGATACGCAGTATTTT. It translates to CASSHSGQNTDTQYF.

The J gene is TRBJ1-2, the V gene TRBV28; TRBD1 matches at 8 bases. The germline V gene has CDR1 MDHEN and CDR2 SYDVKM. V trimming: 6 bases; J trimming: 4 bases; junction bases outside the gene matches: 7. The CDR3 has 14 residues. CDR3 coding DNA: TGTGCCAGCAGCTCGGACAGGGACTTCTATGGCTACACCTTC. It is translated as CASSSDRDFYGYTF.

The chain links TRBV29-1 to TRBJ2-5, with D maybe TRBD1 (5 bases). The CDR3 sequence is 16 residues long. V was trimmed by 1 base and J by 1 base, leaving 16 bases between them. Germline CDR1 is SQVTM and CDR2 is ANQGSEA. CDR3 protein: CSVEVRGRASQETQYF. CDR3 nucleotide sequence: TGCAGCGTTGAAGTAAGAGGCAGGGCGAGCCAAGAGACCCAGTACTTC. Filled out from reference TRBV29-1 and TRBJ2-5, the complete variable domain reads SAVISQKPSRDICQRGTSLTIQCQVDSQVTMMFWYRQQPGQSLTLIATANQGSEATYESGFVIDKFPISRPNLTFSTLTVSNMSPEDSSIYLCSVEVRGRASQETQYFGPGTRLLVL.

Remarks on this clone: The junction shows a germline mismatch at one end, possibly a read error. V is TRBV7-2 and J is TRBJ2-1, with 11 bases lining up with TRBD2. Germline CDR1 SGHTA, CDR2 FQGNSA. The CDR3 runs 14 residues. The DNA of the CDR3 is TGTGCCAGCAGCCTAGCGGGAGGCGGGAGGGAGCAGTTCTTC. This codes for CASSLAGGGREQFF. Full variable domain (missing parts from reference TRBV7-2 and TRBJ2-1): GAGVSQSPSNKVTEKGKDVELRCDPISGHTALYWYRQSLGQGLEFLIYFQGNSAPDKSGLPSDRFSAERTGGSVSTLTIQRTQQEDSAVYLCASSLAGGGREQFFGPGTRLTVL.

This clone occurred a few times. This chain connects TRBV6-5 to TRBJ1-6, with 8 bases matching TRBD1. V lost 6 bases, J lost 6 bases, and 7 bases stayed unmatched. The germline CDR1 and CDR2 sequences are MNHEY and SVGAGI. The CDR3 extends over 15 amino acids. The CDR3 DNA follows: TGTGCCAGCAGGGCAGGGGACAGGAGTAATTCACCCCTCCACTTT. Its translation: CASRAGDRSNSPLHF.

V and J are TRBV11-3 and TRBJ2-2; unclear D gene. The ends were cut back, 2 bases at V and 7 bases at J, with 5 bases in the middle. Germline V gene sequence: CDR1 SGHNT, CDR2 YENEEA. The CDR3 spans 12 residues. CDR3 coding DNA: TGTGCCAGCAGCTTATCAGGCGGGGAGCTGTTTTTT. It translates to CASSLSGGELFF.

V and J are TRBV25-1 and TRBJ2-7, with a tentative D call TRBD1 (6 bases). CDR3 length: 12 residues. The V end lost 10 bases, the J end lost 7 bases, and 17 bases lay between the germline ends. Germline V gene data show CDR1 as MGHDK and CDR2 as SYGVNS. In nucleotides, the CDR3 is TGTGCCATACGCGGACAGTCAGGGGAGCAGTACTTC. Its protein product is CAIRGQSGEQYF.

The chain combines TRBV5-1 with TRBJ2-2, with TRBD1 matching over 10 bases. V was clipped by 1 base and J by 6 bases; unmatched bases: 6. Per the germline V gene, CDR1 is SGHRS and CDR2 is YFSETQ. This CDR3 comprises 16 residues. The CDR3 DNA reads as TGCGCCAGCAGCTTGCGACAGGGGGCTGAGGCCGGGGAGCTGTTTTTT. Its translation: CASSLRQGAEAGELFF.

The DNA for the CDR3 is TGTGCCAGCAGCGTCGGGACTAGCGGCACAGATACGCAGTATTTT. It translates to CASSVGTSGTDTQYF. V is TRBV9 and J is TRBJ2-3; 10 positions match TRBD2. The CDR3 covers 15 residues. The germline V gene encodes CDR1 SGDLS and CDR2 YYNGEE. J gave up 1 base and V 2 bases, and 1 base lay outside the gene matches.

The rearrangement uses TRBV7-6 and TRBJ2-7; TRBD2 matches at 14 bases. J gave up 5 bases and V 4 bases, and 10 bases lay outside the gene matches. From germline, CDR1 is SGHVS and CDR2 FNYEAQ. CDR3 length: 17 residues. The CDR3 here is CASSSGTSGRAGHEQYF. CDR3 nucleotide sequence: TGTGCCAGCAGCTCCGGGACTAGCGGGAGAGCCGGCCACGAGCAGTACTTC.

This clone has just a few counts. The CDR3 sequence is CASSQGGRNQPQHF. CDR3 DNA: TGTGCCAGCAGCCAGGGTGGGCGCAATCAGCCCCAGCATTTT. The chain has TRBV2 and TRBJ1-5; the D gene is possibly TRBD1 (5 bases). This CDR3 has 14 amino acids. V lost 6 bases to trimming and J lost 2 bases, with 11 bases between them. Germline-derived CDR1 and CDR2 are SNHLY and FYNNEI.

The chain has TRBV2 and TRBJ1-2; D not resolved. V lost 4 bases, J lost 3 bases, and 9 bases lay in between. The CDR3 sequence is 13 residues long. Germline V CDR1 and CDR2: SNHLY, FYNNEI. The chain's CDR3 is CASSAFSDYGYTF. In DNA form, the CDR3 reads TGTGCCAGCAGTGCGTTTTCTGACTATGGCTACACCTTC. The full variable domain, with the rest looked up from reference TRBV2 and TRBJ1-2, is EPEVTQTPSHQVTQMGQEVILRCVPISNHLYFYWYRQILGQKVEFLVSFYNNEISEKSEIFDDQFSVERPDGSNFTLKIRSTKLEDSAMYFCASSAFSDYGYTFGSGTRLTVV.

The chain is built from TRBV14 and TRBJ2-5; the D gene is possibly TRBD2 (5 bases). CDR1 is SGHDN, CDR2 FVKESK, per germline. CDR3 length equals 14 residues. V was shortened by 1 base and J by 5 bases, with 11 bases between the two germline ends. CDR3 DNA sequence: TGTGCCAGCAGCCAAGTCACGGAGCGGGAGACCCAGTACTTC. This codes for CASSQVTERETQYF.

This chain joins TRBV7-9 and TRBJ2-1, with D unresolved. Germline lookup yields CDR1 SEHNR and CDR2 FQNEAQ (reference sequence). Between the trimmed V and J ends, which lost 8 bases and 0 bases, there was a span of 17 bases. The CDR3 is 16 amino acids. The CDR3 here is CASCPCRGISYNEQFF. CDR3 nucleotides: TGTGCCAGCTGTCCCTGTCGCGGCATCTCCTACAATGAGCAGTTCTTC.

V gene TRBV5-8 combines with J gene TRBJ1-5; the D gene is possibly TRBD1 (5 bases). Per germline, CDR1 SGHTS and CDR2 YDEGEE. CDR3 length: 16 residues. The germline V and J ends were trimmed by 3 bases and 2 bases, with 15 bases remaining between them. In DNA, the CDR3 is TGTGCCAGCAGCTCGGGGGGTGTATATGGCAATCAGCCCCAGCATTTT. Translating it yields CASSSGGVYGNQPQHF.

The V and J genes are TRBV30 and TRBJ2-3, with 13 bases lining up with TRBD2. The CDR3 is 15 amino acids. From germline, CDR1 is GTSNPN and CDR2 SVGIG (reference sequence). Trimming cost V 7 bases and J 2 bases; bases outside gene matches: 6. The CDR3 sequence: CAFAGLAGHTDTQYF. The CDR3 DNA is TGTGCCTTCGCGGGACTAGCGGGACACACAGATACGCAGTATTTT. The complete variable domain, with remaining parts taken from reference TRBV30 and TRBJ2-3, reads SQTIHQWPATLVQPVGSPLSLECTVEGTSNPNLYWYRQAAGRGLQLLFYSVGIGQISSEVPQNLSASRPQDRQFILSSKKLLLSDSGFYLCAFAGLAGHTDTQYFGPGTRLTVL.

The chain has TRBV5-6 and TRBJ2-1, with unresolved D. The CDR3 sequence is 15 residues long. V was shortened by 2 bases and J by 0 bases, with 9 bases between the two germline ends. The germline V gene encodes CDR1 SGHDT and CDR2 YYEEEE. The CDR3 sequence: CASSFRSLSYNEQFF. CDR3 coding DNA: TGTGCCAGCAGCTTTCGGAGCCTCTCCTACAATGAGCAGTTCTTC.